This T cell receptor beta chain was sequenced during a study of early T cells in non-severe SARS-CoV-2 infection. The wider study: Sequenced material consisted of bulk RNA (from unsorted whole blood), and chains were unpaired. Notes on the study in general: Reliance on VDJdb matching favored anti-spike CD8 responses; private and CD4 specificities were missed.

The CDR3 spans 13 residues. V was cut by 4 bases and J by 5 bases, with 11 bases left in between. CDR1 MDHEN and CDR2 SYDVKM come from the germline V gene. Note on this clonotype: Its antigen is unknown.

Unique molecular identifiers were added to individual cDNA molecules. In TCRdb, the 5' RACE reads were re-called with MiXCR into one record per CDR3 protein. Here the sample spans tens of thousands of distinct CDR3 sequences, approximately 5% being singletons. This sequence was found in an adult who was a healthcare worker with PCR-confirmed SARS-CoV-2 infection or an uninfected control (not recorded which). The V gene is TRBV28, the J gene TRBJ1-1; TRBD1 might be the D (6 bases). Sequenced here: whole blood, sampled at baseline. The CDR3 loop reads CASSSGARTEAFF. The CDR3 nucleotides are TGTGCCAGCAGTTCGGGGGCGCGGACTGAAGCTTTCTTT.